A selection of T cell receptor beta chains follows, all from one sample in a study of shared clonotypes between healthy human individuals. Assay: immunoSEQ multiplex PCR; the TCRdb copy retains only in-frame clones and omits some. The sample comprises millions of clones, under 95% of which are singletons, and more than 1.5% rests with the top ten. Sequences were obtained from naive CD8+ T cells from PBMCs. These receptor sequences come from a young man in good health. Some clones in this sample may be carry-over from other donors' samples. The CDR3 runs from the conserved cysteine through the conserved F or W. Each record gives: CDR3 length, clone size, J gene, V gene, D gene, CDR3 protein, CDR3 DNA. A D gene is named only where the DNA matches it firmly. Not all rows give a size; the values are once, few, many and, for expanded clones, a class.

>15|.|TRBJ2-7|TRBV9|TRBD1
CASSEGTGGTYEQYF
TGTGCCAGCAGCGAGGGGACAGGGGGGACCTACGAGCAGTACTTC
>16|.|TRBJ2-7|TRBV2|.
CASTALEPISYYEQYF
TGTGCCAGCACGGCACTTGAACCGATCTCCTACTACGAGCAGTACTTC
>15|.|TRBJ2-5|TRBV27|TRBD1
CASSPVGAGGPTQYF
TGTGCCAGCAGCCCCGTTGGGGCAGGGGGCCCGACTCAGTACTTC
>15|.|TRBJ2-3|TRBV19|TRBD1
CASSMERQGKDTQYF
TGTGCCAGTAGTATGGAGAGACAGGGGAAAGATACGCAGTATTTT
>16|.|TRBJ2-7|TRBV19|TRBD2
CASSPRVSGRAAEQYF
TGTGCCAGTAGTCCACGGGTTAGCGGGAGGGCCGCCGAGCAGTACTTC
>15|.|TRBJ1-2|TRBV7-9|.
CASSLAGSRWDGYTF
TGTGCCAGCAGCTTAGCCGGCAGCCGGTGGGATGGCTACACCTTC
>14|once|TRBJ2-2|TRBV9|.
CASSVGGGTGELFF
TGTGCCAGCAGCGTAGGAGGCGGCACCGGGGAGCTGTTTTTT
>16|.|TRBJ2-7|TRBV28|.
CASSLWFRSNSYEQYF
TGTGCCAGCAGTTTATGGTTCAGAAGTAACTCCTACGAGCAGTACTTC
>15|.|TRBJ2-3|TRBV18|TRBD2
CASSRLAASTDTQYF
TGTGCCAGCTCACGACTAGCGGCTAGCACAGATACGCAGTATTTT
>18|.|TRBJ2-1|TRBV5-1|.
CASSQGLTETGSYNEQFF
TGCGCCAGCAGCCAAGGACTAACAGAGACCGGCTCCTACAATGAGCAGTTCTTC
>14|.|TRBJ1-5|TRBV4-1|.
CASSQVEGDQPQHF
TGCGCCAGCAGCCAAGTGGAGGGGGATCAGCCCCAGCATTTT
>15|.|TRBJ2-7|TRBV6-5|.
CASRPRRSSSYEQYF
TGTGCCAGCAGACCAAGACGGAGCAGCTCCTACGAGCAGTACTTC
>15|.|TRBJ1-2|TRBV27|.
CASSLLQDDFYGYTF
TGTGCCAGCAGTTTATTACAGGATGACTTCTATGGCTACACCTTC
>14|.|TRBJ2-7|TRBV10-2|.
CASSESNLLYEQYF
TGCGCCAGCAGTGAGTCGAATCTACTCTACGAGCAGTACTTC
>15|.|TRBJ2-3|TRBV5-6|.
CASSGTESPRDTQYF
TGTGCCAGCAGCGGAACGGAATCCCCAAGAGATACGCAGTATTTT
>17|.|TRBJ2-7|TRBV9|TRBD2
CASSPDTKAGGPEEQYF
TGTGCCAGCAGCCCCGACACAAAAGCGGGAGGGCCGGAAGAGCAGTACTTC
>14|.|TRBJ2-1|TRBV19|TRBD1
CASHKRDRVNEQFF
TGTGCCAGTCATAAGCGGGACAGGGTTAATGAGCAGTTCTTC
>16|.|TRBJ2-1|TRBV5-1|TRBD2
CASSTGLAGVLGEQFF
TGCGCCAGCAGCACAGGACTAGCGGGAGTATTGGGTGAGCAGTTCTTC
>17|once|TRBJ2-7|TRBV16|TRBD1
CASSQRMLGQSRYEQYF
TGTGCCAGCAGCCAAAGGATGTTGGGACAGTCCCGCTACGAGCAGTACTTC
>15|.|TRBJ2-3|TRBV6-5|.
CASSYSGSGSDTQYF
TGTGCCAGCAGTTACTCCGGGAGCGGGTCAGATACGCAGTATTTT
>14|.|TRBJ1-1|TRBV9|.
CASSVESRSTEAFF
TGTGCCAGCAGCGTAGAATCGAGGTCCACTGAAGCTTTCTTT
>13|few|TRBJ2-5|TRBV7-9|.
CASSLEGQETQYF
TGTGCCAGCAGCTTAGAGGGGCAAGAGACCCAGTACTTC
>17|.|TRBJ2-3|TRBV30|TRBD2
CAWSEERGLAGTDTQYF
TGTGCCTGGAGTGAAGAAAGGGGGCTAGCGGGGACAGATACGCAGTATTTT
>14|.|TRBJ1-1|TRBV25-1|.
CASSEAQGGTEAFF
TGTGCCAGCAGTGAAGCCCAGGGAGGCACTGAAGCTTTCTTT
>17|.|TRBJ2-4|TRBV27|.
CASSLSPVRGAKNIQYF
TGTGCCAGCAGTTTATCCCCAGTACGGGGGGCCAAAAACATTCAGTACTTC
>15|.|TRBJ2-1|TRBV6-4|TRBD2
CASSVGTRTSDEQFF
TGTGCCAGCAGTGTCGGGACTAGGACTTCCGATGAGCAGTTCTTC
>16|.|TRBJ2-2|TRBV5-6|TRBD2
CASSPTSGSTTGELFF
TGTGCCAGCAGCCCCACTAGCGGGAGTACCACCGGGGAGCTGTTTTTT
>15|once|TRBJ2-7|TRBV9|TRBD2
CASSVVAGGAYEQYF
TGTGCCAGCAGCGTTGTAGCGGGAGGGGCCTACGAGCAGTACTTC
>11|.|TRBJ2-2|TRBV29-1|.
CSVGMAGELFF
TGCAGCGTTGGTATGGCCGGGGAGCTGTTTTTT